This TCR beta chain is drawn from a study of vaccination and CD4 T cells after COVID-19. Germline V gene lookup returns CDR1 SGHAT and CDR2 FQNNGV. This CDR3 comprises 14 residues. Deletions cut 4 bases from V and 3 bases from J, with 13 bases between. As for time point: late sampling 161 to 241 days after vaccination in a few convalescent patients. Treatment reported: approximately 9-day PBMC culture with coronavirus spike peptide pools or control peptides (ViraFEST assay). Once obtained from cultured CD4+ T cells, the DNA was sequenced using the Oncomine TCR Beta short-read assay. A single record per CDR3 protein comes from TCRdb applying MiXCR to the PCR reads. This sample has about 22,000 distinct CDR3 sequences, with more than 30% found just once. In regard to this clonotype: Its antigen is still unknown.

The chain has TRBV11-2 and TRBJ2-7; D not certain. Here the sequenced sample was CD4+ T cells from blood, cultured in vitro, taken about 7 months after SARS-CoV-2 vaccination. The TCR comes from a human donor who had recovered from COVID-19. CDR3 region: CASSSGLALYEQYF. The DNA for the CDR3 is TGTGCCAGCAGCTCTGGGTTGGCGCTCTACGAGCAGTACTTC.